This T cell receptor beta chain was identified during a study of T cell responses to AZD1222 COVID-19 vaccine. Study observations and caveats: Females outnumbered males among donors, who were mostly white British; clonal diversity was possibly underestimated. Only five or six AZD1222 recipients tested seropositive at baseline. Reportedly, nearly half the spike-specific TCRs target unmutated variant regions. Dominant CD4 TCR responses targeted spike regions 160-218 and 743-854.

Trimming removed 2 bases from V and 1 base from J, with 12 bases in between. The CDR3 has 15 residues. Germline CDR1 reads SGHNT; CDR2 reads YYREEE (reference sequence). Assay used: immunoSEQ multiplex PCR; TCRdb lists only in-frame clones, some missing. The table has a few hundred thousand clones, just over 90% seen once. Remarks on this clone: What it binds is not known.

Sequenced here: peripheral blood, sampled on day 0 of AZD1222 vaccination. The chain couples TRBV5-4 to TRBJ1-1, with D maybe TRBD1 (5 bases). The TCR sequence derives from an adult in good health. The CDR3 loop is CASSFPGRWNTEAFF. In DNA form, the CDR3 reads TGTGCCAGCAGCTTCCCGGGACGTTGGAACACTGAAGCTTTCTTT.